This TCR beta chain was retrieved from a study of monozygotic twins with inflammatory bowel disease. Study results and limitations: Among the T cells, different subtypes could not be distinguished. Varying immunosuppressive regimens may have increased patient repertoire variability. Using the inverse Simpson index, IBD patients had lower TCRbeta diversity than healthy co-twins.

Points on this clonotype: The antigen is undetermined.

No DNA is given; TCRdb re-called the 5' RACE reads and lists each CDR3 protein once. This sample contains tens of thousands of distinct CDR3 sequences. The CDR3 has 13 amino acids. Germline CDR1 reads DFQATT; CDR2 reads SNEGSKA (reference sequence). Sequencing was performed on blood. This sequence was found in a human donor with ulcerative colitis or Crohn's disease, or a healthy co-twin of an affected twin (not recorded which). The chain uses TRBV20-1 and TRBJ2-1; TCRdb picks TRBD2, but there is no DNA to check that call. The CDR3 loop is CSAPKAGYNEQFF.